This TCR beta chain comes out of a study of T-cell reconstitution after alpha-beta-depleted transplantation in children. Study-level findings and limits: Expanded graft clones, several hundred of them, were reportedly the source of alpha-beta T cells about two months after transplant.

The CDR3 is 14 residues long. Trimming left V 3 bases short and J 1 base short, with 10 bases between. CDR1 is DFQATT and CDR2 is SNEGSKA in the germline V gene (reference sequence). Preparing the TCRbeta library involved the use of unique molecular identifiers. MiXCR was run by TCRdb on the PCR reads, yielding one entry per CDR3 protein. The data hold more than 200,000 distinct CDR3 sequences, with roughly a quarter observed a single time. This clonotype has just a few counts. What it binds is not known. The rearrangement uses TRBV20-1 and TRBJ1-3; tentative D call: TRBD1 (6 bases). The sample consisted of PBMCs, mostly from graft donor cells, taken 360 days after TCRalphabeta/CD19-depleted stem cell transplant. This TCR came from a female patient aged 2-10 years who had a stem cell transplant for congenital amegakaryocytic thrombocytopenia, so the T cells may come from the graft donor. The CDR3 region has the DNA TGCAGTGCTAGGAGGGGGGCTTCTGGAAACACCATATATTTT. As protein: CSARRGASGNTIYF.